The rows below give T cell receptor beta chains drawn from one sample of a study of sequential checkpoint blockade in melanoma. The method was immunoSEQ multiplex PCR; TCRdb's version includes in-frame clones alone and lacks a portion of them. The table has some 5,600 clones, approximately 75% seen once; the top ten hold 45% to 55%. The sequences come from CD8+ T cells sorted from blood (inferred from file names), collected from a patient given nivolumab and ipilimumab in sequence. Receptors originate from a human patient with melanoma. Some clones in this sample may be carry-over from other donors' samples. CDR3s include the opening cysteine and the closing phenylalanine or tryptophan. D genes are given only for firm matches. Some rows have no size entry. The others give once, few or many, or a class for an expanded clone.

d_call j_call clone_size v_call cdr3_aa cdr3_nt
TRBD1 TRBJ2-2 - TRBV10-3 CAIRGTGSTGELFF TGTGCCATCAGAGGGACAGGGTCCACCGGGGAGCTGTTTTTT
TRBD2 TRBJ2-2 - TRBV4-3 CASSQGVPSGGRELFF TGCGCCAGCAGCCAAGGGGTTCCTAGCGGGGGGCGAGAGCTGTTTTTT
TRBD1 TRBJ2-2 - TRBV9 CASSPPTGGTGELFF TGTGCCAGCAGCCCCCCGACAGGGGGCACCGGGGAGCTGTTTTTT
TRBD2 TRBJ2-2 - TRBV9 CASSIRTSGPNTGELFF TGTGCCAGCAGCATCCGGACTAGCGGGCCGAACACCGGGGAGCTGTTTTTT
- TRBJ2-1 - TRBV4-2 CASSQVSGSEQFF TGTGCCAGCAGCCAAGTCAGCGGAAGTGAGCAGTTCTTC
TRBD1 TRBJ2-2 - TRBV7-9 CASSGDRGLTGELFF TGTGCCAGCAGCGGCGACAGGGGGTTGACCGGGGAGCTGTTTTTT
TRBD1 TRBJ1-2 - TRBV7-9 CASTRTGSFTVSYGYTF TGTGCCAGCACCCGGACAGGATCCTTTACCGTTTCCTATGGCTACACCTTC
- TRBJ2-5 - TRBV7-9 CASSLSGVALRETQYF TGTGCCAGCAGCCTTTCAGGGGTGGCCCTCCGGGAGACCCAGTACTTC
- TRBJ1-2 - TRBV4-3 CASSEARVNNYGYTF TGCGCCAGCAGCGAAGCCAGGGTAAATAACTATGGCTACACCTTC
- TRBJ2-1 - TRBV7-2 CASSLARLSSYNEQFF TGTGCCAGCAGCTTAGCCCGCTTGAGCTCCTACAATGAGCAGTTCTTC
TRBD1 TRBJ1-2 - TRBV7-9 CASSLGQGDGYTF TGTGCCAGCAGCTTAGGACAGGGCGACGGCTACACCTTC
TRBD2 TRBJ2-1 - TRBV15 CATSSDLAGGPREQFF TGTGCCACCAGCAGTGATCTAGCGGGGGGGCCTCGTGAGCAGTTCTTC
- TRBJ1-2 - TRBV10-3 CAISDRDVNYGYTF TGTGCCATCAGTGACCGGGATGTAAACTATGGCTACACCTTC
- TRBJ2-1 - TRBV5-1 CASSSGHNEQFF TGCGCCAGCAGCTCAGGTCACAATGAGCAGTTCTTC
TRBD1 TRBJ1-5 - TRBV19 CASTKTGGNQPQHF TGTGCCAGTACCAAGACAGGGGGGAATCAGCCCCAGCATTTT
- TRBJ1-6 once TRBV5-1 CASSLGQSYNSPLHF TGCGCCAGCAGCTTGGGACAAAGCTATAATTCACCCCTCCACTTT
- TRBJ2-2 - TRBV27 CASSSASSPRELFF TGTGCCAGCAGTTCGGCCTCTAGCCCCCGGGAGCTGTTTTTT
TRBD1 TRBJ1-2 - TRBV7-9 CASSPWTGENYGYTF TGTGCCAGCAGCCCGTGGACAGGAGAGAACTATGGCTACACCTTC
- TRBJ2-2 - TRBV4-1 CASSQDWQGSTGELFF TGCGCCAGCAGCCAAGATTGGCAGGGGAGCACCGGGGAGCTGTTTTTT
- TRBJ2-6 - TRBV5-5 CASMSDVSHKSRANVLTF TGTGCCAGCATGAGCGATGTCTCGCACAAAAGTCGGGCCAACGTCCTGACTTTC
- TRBJ1-2 - TRBV14 CASSQGGSFGYTF TGTGCCAGCAGCCAAGGGGGCAGCTTCGGCTACACCTTC
TRBD1 TRBJ1-3 - TRBV15 CATSNGDRVSGNTIYF TGTGCCACCAGCAATGGGGACAGAGTTTCTGGAAACACCATATATTTT
- TRBJ2-2 - TRBV4-1 CASSQVVGADGELFF TGCGCCAGCAGCCAAGTAGTGGGGGCGGACGGGGAGCTGTTTTTT
- TRBJ1-4 - TRBV7-9 CASSPVRGSEKLFF TGTGCCAGCAGCCCGGTTCGGGGATCTGAAAAACTGTTTTTT
TRBD1 TRBJ1-2 few TRBV5-4 CASSLGVSGQGYYGYTF TGTGCCAGCAGCTTGGGGGTTTCGGGACAGGGTTACTATGGCTACACCTTC
TRBD1 TRBJ1-2 - TRBV11-2 CASSSATGGPIAYGYTF TGTGCCAGCAGCTCGGCGACAGGGGGCCCCATCGCCTATGGCTACACCTTC
- TRBJ2-2 - TRBV2 CASSVEPGELFF TGTGCCAGCAGTGTCGAGCCCGGGGAGCTGTTTTTT
- TRBJ1-5 - TRBV4-3 CASSQDTGINQPQHF TGCGCCAGCAGCCAAGATACAGGGATCAATCAGCCCCAGCATTTT
TRBD1 TRBJ2-3 once TRBV7-9 CASSPITGGITDTQYF TGTGCCAGCAGCCCCATCACAGGGGGCATCACAGATACGCAGTATTTT
TRBD1 TRBJ2-1 once TRBV9 CASSSEGGVDEQFF TGTGCCAGCAGCAGCGAAGGGGGCGTGGATGAGCAGTTCTTC
- TRBJ1-3 few TRBV7-9 CASSLRGRGSGNTIYF TGTGCCAGCAGCTTAAGGGGCAGGGGCTCTGGAAACACCATATATTTT
- TRBJ2-7 - TRBV6-1 CASSEDSLNRVDNEQYF TGTGCCAGCAGTGAAGACTCGCTGAACAGGGTCGACAACGAGCAGTACTTC
- TRBJ2-1 - TRBV4-3 CASSQGRGLSSYNEQFF TGCGCCAGCAGCCAAGGGAGAGGCCTTAGCTCCTACAATGAGCAGTTCTTC
- TRBJ1-2 - TRBV1 CTSSFRTGENYGYTF TGCACCAGCAGCTTTCGGACAGGGGAGAACTATGGCTACACCTTC
- TRBJ2-7 - TRBV7-9 CASSPGYEQYF TGTGCCAGCAGCCCGGGGTACGAGCAGTACTTC
- TRBJ1-1 - TRBV7-8 CASSLGPNEAFF TGTGCCAGCAGCTTAGGGCCAAATGAAGCTTTCTTT
TRBD1 TRBJ1-2 - TRBV5-8 CASSTTDRGLDGYTF TGTGCCAGCAGCACAACGGACAGGGGGCTGGATGGCTACACCTTC
TRBD1 TRBJ2-1 once TRBV27 CASSSTGFHEQFF TGTGCCAGCAGCTCGACAGGGTTCCATGAGCAGTTCTTC
TRBD1 TRBJ2-7 - TRBV9 CASSLHLGQGLYEQYF TGTGCCAGCAGCCTACACTTGGGACAGGGGTTATACGAGCAGTACTTC
- TRBJ2-5 few TRBV6-5 CASSSDRLGETQYF TGTGCCAGCAGTTCAGACAGGTTGGGGGAGACCCAGTACTTC
TRBD1 TRBJ1-2 - TRBV27 CASRRDERTGRLGGYTF TGTGCCAGCAGGCGCGACGAGAGGACAGGGAGGTTAGGGGGCTACACCTTC
TRBD1 TRBJ2-7 - TRBV5-6 CASSLGTGKQYF TGTGCCAGCAGCCTCGGGACAGGGAAGCAGTACTTC
- TRBJ1-5 - TRBV4-1 CASSQGSGNQPQHF TGCGCCAGCAGCCAAGGGTCAGGGAATCAGCCCCAGCATTTT
- TRBJ1-3 - TRBV6-5 CASSPRSSGNTIYF TGTGCCAGCAGCCCAAGGAGCTCTGGAAACACCATATATTTT
TRBD1 TRBJ1-2 medium-sized TRBV15 CATSRDRTGRMEAHGYTF TGTGCCACCAGCAGAGATCGGACAGGGAGGATGGAAGCCCATGGCTACACCTTC
- TRBJ1-6 - TRBV15 CATSRKGHLNNSPLHF TGTGCCACCAGCAGAAAAGGACATCTCAATAATTCCCCCCTCCACTTT
- TRBJ1-2 - TRBV7-9 CASSYVFSYGYTF TGTGCCAGCAGCTATGTATTTAGCTATGGCTACACCTTC
TRBD1 TRBJ1-1 - TRBV7-9 CASSFPTGTGNTEAFF TGTGCCAGCAGCTTCCCCACCGGGACAGGTAACACTGAAGCTTTCTTT
TRBD1 TRBJ1-2 few TRBV4-2 CASSQDSGSRRGPLGYTF TGTGCCAGCAGCCAAGATAGCGGCAGCCGAAGGGGGCCTCTTGGCTACACCTTC
- TRBJ1-2 - TRBV4-3 CASSQRPGAGARGGYTF TGCGCCAGCAGCCAAAGGCCCGGTGCAGGGGCGCGAGGAGGCTACACCTTC
TRBD2 TRBJ2-7 once TRBV7-9 CASSPTGGAGWEQYF TGTGCCAGCAGTCCTACCGGGGGGGCAGGTTGGGAGCAGTACTTC
TRBD2 TRBJ2-7 - TRBV9 CASSVGAGGYEQYF TGTGCCAGCAGCGTAGGAGCGGGAGGCTACGAGCAGTACTTC
TRBD2 TRBJ2-7 - TRBV5-1 CASSWRGGYEQYF TGCGCCAGCAGTTGGCGGGGGGGTTACGAGCAGTACTTC
TRBD1 TRBJ2-7 - TRBV2 CATEGADRGNEQYF TGTGCCACCGAAGGAGCGGACAGGGGGAACGAGCAGTACTTC
- TRBJ2-7 - TRBV15 CATSRVRGSISYEQYF TGTGCCACCAGCAGAGTAAGGGGGAGTATTTCCTACGAGCAGTACTTC
TRBD2 TRBJ2-3 - TRBV7-9 CASSTPPGLAGWYTQYF TGTGCCAGCAGCACACCCCCGGGACTAGCGGGGTGGTATACGCAGTATTTT
TRBD2 TRBJ2-3 once TRBV6-1 CASSEQSGGADTQYF TGTGCCAGCAGTGAACAGAGCGGGGGGGCTGATACGCAGTATTTT